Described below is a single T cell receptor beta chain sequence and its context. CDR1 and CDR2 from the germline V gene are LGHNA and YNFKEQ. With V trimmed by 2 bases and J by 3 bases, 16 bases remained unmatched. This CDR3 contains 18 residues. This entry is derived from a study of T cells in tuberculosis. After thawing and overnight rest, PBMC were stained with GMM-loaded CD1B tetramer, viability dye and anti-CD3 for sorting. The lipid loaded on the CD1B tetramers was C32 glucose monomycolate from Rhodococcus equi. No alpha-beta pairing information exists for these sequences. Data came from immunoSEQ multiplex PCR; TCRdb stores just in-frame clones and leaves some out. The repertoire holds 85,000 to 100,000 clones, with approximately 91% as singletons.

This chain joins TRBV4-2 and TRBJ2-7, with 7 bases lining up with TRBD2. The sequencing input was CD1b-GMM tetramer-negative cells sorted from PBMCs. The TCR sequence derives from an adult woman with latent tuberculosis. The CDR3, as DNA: TGTGCCAGCAGCCAAATTGGCTCGGGGGGATTGCGGGGCTACGAGCAGTACTTC. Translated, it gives CASSQIGSGGLRGYEQYF.